This TCR beta chain was captured in a study of T cell repertoires in cytomegalovirus infection. Study-level points and caveats: People with CMV and the relevant HLA were identified by cumulative public TCR beta family frequency.

CDR1 is SGHVS and CDR2 is FNYEAQ in the germline V gene. The CDR3 has 16 residues. TCRdb redid the calling of the reads with MiXCR, one entry per CDR3 protein. The sample gives hundreds of thousands of distinct CDR3 sequences, approximately 33% of which show up once; roughly an eighth is in the top ten. About this clonotype: Its target is not known. An end of the junction differs from the germline gene, which may be a read error.

The rearrangement links TRBV7-6 to TRBJ2-7; D possibly corresponds to TRBD1 (6 bases). This clonotype was obtained from a human donor in good health (CMV status not recorded). Some clones in this sample may be carry-over from other donors' samples. Sequencing was carried out using PBMCs. The DNA of the CDR3 is TGTGCAAGCAGCTTAAGTAGGGGGAAGGAACCCTACGATCAGACCTTC. Translation: CASSLSRGKEPYDQTF.